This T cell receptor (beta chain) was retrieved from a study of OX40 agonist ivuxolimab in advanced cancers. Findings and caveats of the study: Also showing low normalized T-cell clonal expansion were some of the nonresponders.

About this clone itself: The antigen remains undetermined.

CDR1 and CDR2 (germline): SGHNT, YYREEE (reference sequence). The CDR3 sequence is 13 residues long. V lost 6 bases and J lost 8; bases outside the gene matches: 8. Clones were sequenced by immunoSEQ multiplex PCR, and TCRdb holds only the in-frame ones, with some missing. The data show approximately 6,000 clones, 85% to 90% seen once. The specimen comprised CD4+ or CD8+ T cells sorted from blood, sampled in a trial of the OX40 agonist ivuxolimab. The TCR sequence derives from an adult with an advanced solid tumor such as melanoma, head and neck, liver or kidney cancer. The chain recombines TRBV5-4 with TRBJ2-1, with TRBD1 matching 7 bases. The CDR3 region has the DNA TGTGCCAGCACCCGACAGGGTAGGTATGAGCAGTTCTTC. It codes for CASTRQGRYEQFF.